A single T cell receptor (beta chain) is shown here with its context. The data belong to a study of blood T cell repertoires in COVID-19. Study information: Sources were T cells, B-cell-depleted T cells, or PBMCs; the material itself was cDNA or gDNA.

Authors' methods: Reference gene primer amplification gave nucleated cell count estimates. Profiled with immunoSEQ multiplex PCR; TCRdb holds only in-frame clones, not every one. Clone size and the V and J calls come from that table; the DNA yielded D and trimming. The table lists approximately 150,000 clones, roughly 80% of them singletons. With 8 bases clipped from V and 6 bases from J, the junction kept 4 bases outside the gene matches. This CDR3 spans 12 amino acids. V and J are TRBV23-1 and TRBJ1-2; TRBD1 aligns across 9 bases. TRBV23-1 is noted as an ORF with a role that remains uncertain. Material: PBMCs or T cells enriched from blood (not recorded which). The TCR originated in a woman between 40 and 50 years old with acute COVID-19. The CDR3 loop reads CASPRTGDGYTF. The CDR3 DNA sequence: TGCGCCAGCCCTAGGACAGGGGATGGCTACACCTTC.